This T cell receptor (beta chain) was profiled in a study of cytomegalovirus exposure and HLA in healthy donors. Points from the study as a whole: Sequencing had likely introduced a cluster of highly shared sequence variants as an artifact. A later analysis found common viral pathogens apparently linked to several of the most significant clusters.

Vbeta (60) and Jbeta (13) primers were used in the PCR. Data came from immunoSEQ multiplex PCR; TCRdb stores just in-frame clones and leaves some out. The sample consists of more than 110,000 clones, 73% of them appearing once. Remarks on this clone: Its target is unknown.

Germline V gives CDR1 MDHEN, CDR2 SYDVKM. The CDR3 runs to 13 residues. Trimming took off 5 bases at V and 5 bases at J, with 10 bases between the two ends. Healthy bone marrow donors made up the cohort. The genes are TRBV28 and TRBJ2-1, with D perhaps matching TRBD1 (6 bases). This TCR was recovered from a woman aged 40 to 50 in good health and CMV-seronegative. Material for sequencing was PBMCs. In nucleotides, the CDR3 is TGTGCCAGCAGTAAATACAGGGACAATGAGCAGTTCTTC. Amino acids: CASSKYRDNEQFF.